This T cell receptor beta chain was documented in a study of blood T cell repertoires in COVID-19. Study summary: COVID-19 samples, acute and convalescent, were from the United States, Italy and Spain.

The germline gives CDR1 MGHRA, CDR2 YSYEKL. The CDR3 has 16 residues. The V end lost 3 bases, the J end lost 2 bases, and 14 bases lay between the germline ends. Produced via immunoSEQ multiplex PCR; TCRdb's table is partial and in-frame only. The sample lists 250,000 to 350,000 clones, approximately 85% seen once, with around 0.92% in the top ten. This clonotype was obtained from a woman under 40 who had recovered from COVID-19. The chain employs TRBV4-1 and TRBJ1-5; D is unresolved. The specimen was PBMCs or T cells enriched from blood (not recorded which). The CDR3 sequence is CASSQAPGRGNQPQHF. The CDR3 nucleotides read TGCGCCAGCAGCCAGGCCCCGGGAAGAGGCAATCAGCCCCAGCATTTT.